A selection of T cell receptor beta chains follows, all from one sample in a study of blood T cell repertoires in COVID-19. Only in-frame clones appear in the TCRdb table, and some are missing; sequencing was by immunoSEQ multiplex PCR. The sample holds 250,000 to 350,000 clones, around 82% seen once. The material sequenced was peripheral blood. These receptors were collected from a human donor with COVID-19, enrolled during active disease. The donor label of this sample is uncertain. The CDR3 runs from the conserved cysteine through the conserved F or W. A D gene is named only where the DNA matches it firmly. The size entry is marked missing in some rows and otherwise reads once, few, many or a size class.

V gene	J gene	clone size	D gene	CDR3 DNA	CDR3 protein
TRBV5-4	TRBJ2-2	-	-	TGTGCCAGCAGCGCCGGCGGGGCAGGGCCGAACACCGGGGAGCTGTTTTTT	CASSAGGAGPNTGELFF
TRBV5-6	TRBJ2-7	-	-	TGTGCCAGCAGCTTGTGGACCCGACGGGGCGAGCAGTACTTC	CASSLWTRRGEQYF
TRBV27	TRBJ2-7	few	-	TGTGCCAGCAGTCGAGGCAGGGGCGGCGAGCAGTACTTC	CASSRGRGGEQYF
TRBV6-4	TRBJ2-1	-	TRBD1	TGTGCCAGCAGTTCCTCCGGGACAGGGGTTGATGAGCAGTTCTTC	CASSSSGTGVDEQFF
TRBV10-1	TRBJ2-4	-	-	TGCGCCAGCAGTGAGAGCGGAGTGGACAAAAACATTCAGTACTTC	CASSESGVDKNIQYF
TRBV7-3	TRBJ1-2	-	-	TGTGCCAGCAGCTTATCGGGAGGGTATGGCTACACCTTC	CASSLSGGYGYTF
TRBV5-1	TRBJ1-1	-	-	TGCGCCAGCAGCTTGGCGGGGTTTGGAACTGAAGCTTTCTTT	CASSLAGFGTEAFF
TRBV11-3	TRBJ2-1	-	TRBD2	TGTGCCAGCAGCTTAATAGCGGGACCCTACAATGAGCAGTTCTTC	CASSLIAGPYNEQFF
TRBV5-4	TRBJ2-2	-	-	TGTGCCAGCAGCTCGGACAGAGGGGCCGTTGACACCGGGGAGCTGTTTTTT	CASSSDRGAVDTGELFF
TRBV2	TRBJ2-3	-	-	TGTGCCAGCAGTGGGCGGCCAGATACGCAGTATTTT	CASSGRPDTQYF
TRBV7-2	TRBJ1-5	few	TRBD1	TGTGCCAGCAGCTTAGAACGACAGGGCGGTAGCAATCAGCCCCAGCATTTT	CASSLERQGGSNQPQHF
TRBV5-1	TRBJ1-2	-	TRBD1	TGCGCCAGCAGCTTGTGGGGACAGGGGGCTTCTGGCTACACCTTC	CASSLWGQGASGYTF
TRBV15	TRBJ1-4	-	-	TGTGCCACCAGCGGGCGGAGGGACGTCGCCGAAAAACTGTTTTTT	CATSGRRDVAEKLFF
TRBV10-2	TRBJ1-1	-	-	TGCGCCAGCAGGGAAGTGATGACAGGCGGGGGAGCTTTCTTT	CASREVMTGGGAFF
TRBV3-1/TRBV3-2	TRBJ1-2	once	TRBD1	TGTGCCAGCAGCCATCAGGGGGACTATGGCTACACCTTC	CASSHQGDYGYTF
TRBV24-1	TRBJ2-2	-	-	TGTGCCACCAGTGACATCGGGGACACCGGGGAGCTGTTTTTT	CATSDIGDTGELFF
TRBV11-3	TRBJ2-1	-	-	TGTGCCAGCAGCTTACGGGGAGGCTCCTACAATGAGCAGTTCTTC	CASSLRGGSYNEQFF
TRBV18	TRBJ2-2	-	TRBD1	TGTGCCAGCTCACTGAACCGACAGGGCGAATCATCCGCCGGGGAGCTGTTTTTT	CASSLNRQGESSAGELFF
TRBV5-1	TRBJ2-1	-	TRBD2	TGCGCCAGCAGCTTGCGGGCTAGCGGGTTTTCCTACAATGAGCAGTTCTTC	CASSLRASGFSYNEQFF
TRBV28	TRBJ2-2	once	-	TGTGTCAGCACCTTGGCCAACACCGGGGAGCTGTTTTTT	CVSTLANTGELFF
TRBV20-1	TRBJ1-6	-	-	TGCAGTGCTAGTAGCGGCTATAATTCACCCCTCCACTTT	CSASSGYNSPLHF
TRBV30	TRBJ2-3	-	-	TGTGCCTGGGGCCAACAACTAGATGCAGATACGCAGTATTTT	CAWGQQLDADTQYF
TRBV4-3	TRBJ1-1	-	-	TGCGCCAGCAGCCTTAGGTATACAGGAAGAGATGTCTTCTTT	CASSLRYTGRDVFF
TRBV19	TRBJ1-2	once	-	TGTGCCAGTAGTCCACGGGCGGGGAACTATGGCTACACCTTC	CASSPRAGNYGYTF
TRBV5-1	TRBJ2-3	few	-	TGCGCCAGCAGCGCACTAGCAGGCCACACAGATACGCAGTATTTT	CASSALAGHTDTQYF
TRBV6-5	TRBJ2-2	-	-	TGTGCCAGCAGCCTGGTCAGGGGCGGGGAGCTGTTTTTT	CASSLVRGGELFF
TRBV5-4	TRBJ1-1	-	TRBD1	TGTGCCAGCAGCTTCAGAATGGACAGGGGTGAAGCTTTCTTT	CASSFRMDRGEAFF
TRBV4-3	TRBJ2-2	-	-	TGCGCCAGCAGCCAAGTGCTAGCCGCCGGGGAGCTGTTTTTT	CASSQVLAAGELFF
TRBV11-2	TRBJ2-5	-	-	TGTGCCAGCAGCTTAGGCGGGTACCAAGAGACCCAGTACTTC	CASSLGGYQETQYF
TRBV4-1	TRBJ1-2	-	-	TGCGCCAGCAGCTTCTCACAGGGTCGGCTAGAGGCCTATGGCTACACCTTC	CASSFSQGRLEAYGYTF
TRBV28	TRBJ1-2	-	TRBD1	TGTGCCAGCAGCCCAGGGGGCGCCCACTATGGCTACACCTTC	CASSPGGAHYGYTF
TRBV9	TRBJ2-3	-	-	TGTGCCAGCAGCGTAATGAGCGTGTCCACAGATACGCAGTATTTT	CASSVMSVSTDTQYF
TRBV20-1	TRBJ2-1	-	TRBD2	TGCAGTGCTAGTTTAACTAGCGGAAGCTCCTACAATGAGCAGTTCTTC	CSASLTSGSSYNEQFF
TRBV6-5	TRBJ1-1	-	-	TGTGCCAGCAGTCGGGGAGTGGAGGGTGAAGCTTTCTTT	CASSRGVEGEAFF
TRBV5-4	TRBJ1-5	-	TRBD1	TGTGCCAGCAGCTTGGTTGGGACAGGGGTCCCTAATCAGCCCCAGCATTTT	CASSLVGTGVPNQPQHF
TRBV30	TRBJ2-1	-	TRBD2	TGTGCCTGGAGTGGGGTTGGGACTAGCGGTAACAATGAGCAGTTCTTC	CAWSGVGTSGNNEQFF
TRBV5-1	TRBJ1-2	-	-	TGCGCCAGCAGCTTGGCGGCTGGGCAGATCTATGGCTACACCTTC	CASSLAAGQIYGYTF
TRBV6-6	TRBJ1-1	-	TRBD1	TGTGCCAGCAGTACCTGGACAGGGTTGAACACTGAAGCTTTCTTT	CASSTWTGLNTEAFF
TRBV29-1	TRBJ2-5	few	TRBD1	TGCAGCGCGCCGGGACAGGGGCAAGAGACCCAGTACTTC	CSAPGQGQETQYF
TRBV4-3	TRBJ1-1	once	-	TGCGCCAGCAGCCAAGATTGGAGGAACACTGAAGCTTTCTTT	CASSQDWRNTEAFF
TRBV9	TRBJ1-4	-	-	TGTGCCAGCAGCTCCAAAGCGGACCCGGCCCTTGAAAAACTGTTTTTT	CASSSKADPALEKLFF
TRBV4-1	TRBJ1-2	-	TRBD1	TGCGCCAGCAGCCAAGCCGGGACAGGGGGCCTTGGCTACACCTTC	CASSQAGTGGLGYTF
TRBV6-2/TRBV6-3	TRBJ1-1	-	-	TGTGCCAGCAGCCTAATCCGGGCTGAAGCTTTCTTT	CASSLIRAEAFF
TRBV21-1	TRBJ1-2	-	-	TGTGCCAGCAGCAGAAACCAAACAGGGAACTATGGCTACACCTTC	CASSRNQTGNYGYTF
TRBV7-8	TRBJ2-3	-	TRBD2	TGTGCCAGCAGCCTCGGGCTAGCGGGGGTGGGGGGGCCAGATACGCAGTATTTT	CASSLGLAGVGGPDTQYF
TRBV4-1	TRBJ1-1	-	-	TGCGCCAGCAGGAGGGGGTTAAGCACTGAAGCTTTCTTT	CASRRGLSTEAFF
TRBV2	TRBJ1-1	many	-	TGTGCCAGCAGTGAGTTCCCCCCCTTGACAGGTGGGAACACTGAAGCTTTCTTT	CASSEFPPLTGGNTEAFF
TRBV3-1/TRBV3-2	TRBJ1-1	-	-	TGTGCCAGCAGCCAAACAAAGCGAGGCGGGGCTTCGAACACTGAAGCTTTCTTT	CASSQTKRGGASNTEAFF
TRBV28	TRBJ1-2	-	-	TGTGCCAGCGGAACAGGGTTTTACCGGGGCTACACCTTC	CASGTGFYRGYTF
TRBV6-5	TRBJ2-3	few	TRBD2	TGTGCCAGCAGTTACGGCGGGAGGACCACAGATACGCAGTATTTT	CASSYGGRTTDTQYF
TRBV7-9	TRBJ2-5	-	TRBD2	TGTGCCAGCAGCTTACTAGCGGGAGGGCGGGGAGAGACCCAGTACTTC	CASSLLAGGRGETQYF